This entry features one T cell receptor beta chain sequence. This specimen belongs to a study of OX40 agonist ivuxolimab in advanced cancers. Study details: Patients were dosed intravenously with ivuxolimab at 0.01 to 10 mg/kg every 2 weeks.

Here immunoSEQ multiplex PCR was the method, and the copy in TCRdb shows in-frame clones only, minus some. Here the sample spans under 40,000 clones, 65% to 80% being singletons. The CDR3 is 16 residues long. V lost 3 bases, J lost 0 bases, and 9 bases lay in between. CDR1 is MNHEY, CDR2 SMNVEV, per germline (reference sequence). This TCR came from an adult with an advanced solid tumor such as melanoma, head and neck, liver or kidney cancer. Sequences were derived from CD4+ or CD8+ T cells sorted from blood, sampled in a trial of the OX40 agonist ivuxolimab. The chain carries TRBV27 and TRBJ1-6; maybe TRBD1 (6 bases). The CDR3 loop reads CASSLTGDSYNSPLHF. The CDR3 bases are TGTGCCAGCAGTTTGACAGGAGACTCCTATAATTCACCCCTCCACTTT.